Presented here are 17 T cell receptor beta chains from one specimen sequenced in a study of T cells in localized non-small cell lung cancer. TCRdb keeps only in-frame clones here, not all; method: immunoSEQ multiplex PCR. This table has some 17,000 clones, roughly 89% appearing once. Sequenced here: peripheral blood mononuclear cells, sampled before any cancer treatment. The source of these receptors is a woman between 35 and 70 years old with stage III lung adenocarcinoma.

The chain couples TRBV19 to TRBJ1-1, with D unclear. V lost 5 bases to trimming and J lost 6 bases, with 13 bases between them. From germline, CDR1 is LNHDA and CDR2 SQIVND (reference sequence). This CDR3 contains 13 residues. The CDR3 here is CASSFVDIAEAFF. CDR3 sequence (DNA): TGTGCCAGTAGTTTCGTGGATATTGCTGAAGCTTTCTTT.

This chain uses TRBV25-1 with TRBJ2-3, with a weak D call TRBD2 (6 bases). CDR3 length: 12 amino acids. Germline V gives CDR1 MGHDK, CDR2 SYGVNS. V dropped 8 bases and J dropped 4 bases, with 10 bases sitting between them. CDR3 in DNA: TGTGCCAGCTCACTAGCCGCAGATACGCAGTATTTT. As protein: CASSLAADTQYF.

This sequence joins TRBV5-1 and TRBJ2-5; D is ambiguous. V was pared by 2 bases and J by 1 base, with 3 bases between. The length of the CDR3 is 12 residues. The germline gives CDR1 SGHRS, CDR2 YFSETQ. The CDR3 here is CASSFPQETQYF. The CDR3 DNA is TGCGCCAGCAGCTTCCCCCAAGAGACCCAGTACTTC.

The chain uses TRBV4-1 and TRBJ1-5; D may be TRBD1 (5 bases). Trimming cost V 1 base and J 5 bases, with 9 bases left between them. The CDR3 has 14 residues. The germline CDR1 and CDR2 sequences are MGHRA and YSYEKL. CDR3 nucleotides: TGCGCCAGCAGCCAAGGGACACTGGATCAGCCCCAGCATTTT. It encodes CASSQGTLDQPQHF.

The chain links TRBV28 to TRBJ1-2; the D is unclear. CDR1 MDHEN and CDR2 SYDVKM come from the germline V gene. The ends were cut back, 7 bases at V and 4 bases at J, with 19 bases in the middle. There are 15 residues in the CDR3. In DNA form, the CDR3 reads TGTGCCAGCAATCCCCTGGGTTCCTATCTCTATGGCTACACCTTC. As protein: CASNPLGSYLYGYTF.

V and J are TRBV5-1 and TRBJ2-2; TRBD1 matches at 9 bases. This CDR3 has 15 residues. With V trimmed by 4 bases and J by 6 bases, 7 bases remained unmatched. Germline CDR1 reads SGHRS; CDR2 reads YFSETQ. CDR3 residues: CASSAGQGPPGELFF. The CDR3 region has the DNA TGCGCCAGCAGCGCGGGACAGGGCCCACCCGGGGAGCTGTTTTTT.

The V and J genes are TRBV7-2 and TRBJ2-3, with 12 bases fitting TRBD2. The junction had 5 bases not matched to a gene; V was cut back by 1 base and J by 3 bases. The germline V gene has CDR1 SGHTA and CDR2 FQGNSA. This CDR3 is 17 amino acids long. As DNA, the CDR3 is TGTGCCAGCAGCTTAGAGGGGCTAGCGGGGGGGACAGATACGCAGTATTTT. It encodes CASSLEGLAGGTDTQYF.

This clone was found a few times. The chain recombines TRBV14 with TRBJ2-3; 7 bases align to TRBD1. With V trimmed by 1 base and J by 2 bases, 6 bases remained unmatched. The germline V gene has CDR1 SGHDN and CDR2 FVKESK. The CDR3 is 16 residues long. The CDR3 nucleotides read TGTGCCAGCAGCCAAGTGAAAGGGGGCTACACAGATACGCAGTATTTT. Translating gives CASSQVKGGYTDTQYF.

The chain employs TRBV6-6 and TRBJ1-3, with D tentatively TRBD1 (5 bases). From germline, CDR1 is MNHNY and CDR2 SVGAGI (reference sequence). The CDR3 has 14 residues. Trimming took 2 bases from V and 6 from J, leaving 11 bases between them. The DNA for the CDR3 is TGTGCCAGCAGTTACGAGGGGCTCGTAAACACCATATATTTT. It specifies CASSYEGLVNTIYF.

This chain links TRBV11-3 with TRBJ2-1; either TRBD1 or TRBD2 may supply D (5 bases each). Per germline, CDR1 SGHNT and CDR2 YENEEA. CDR3 length equals 12 residues. V was pared by 5 bases and J by 10 bases, with 12 bases between. The CDR3, as DNA: TGTGCCAGCAGCCCCGGGACCTTCGAGCAGTTCTTC. Protein: CASSPGTFEQFF.

This chain connects TRBV25-1 to TRBJ1-2, with D perhaps matching TRBD1 (5 bases). The V gene's germline CDR1 is MGHDK and CDR2 SYGVNS. The V and J ends lost 9 bases and 8 bases respectively, with 19 bases between them. The CDR3 is 13 residues long. Here the CDR3 DNA reads TGTGCCAGTTCCCTTTCGGGGGTGGCCGGCTACACCTTC. This sequence encodes CASSLSGVAGYTF.

This chain joins TRBV7-2 and TRBJ2-1; 12 nucleotides line up with TRBD2. The CDR3 is 16 residues long. Trimming at V came to 3 bases and at J to 8 bases, leaving 8 bases not matched to a gene. Germline V lookup: CDR1 SGHTA, CDR2 FQGNSA. Written as DNA, the CDR3 is TGTGCCAGCAGCTTTCTCCCGGGACTAGCGGGCGATGAGCAGTTCTTC. Its translation is CASSFLPGLAGDEQFF.

This chain uses TRBV7-2 with TRBJ1-2; D remains unclear. This CDR3 comprises 17 residues. V was pared by 0 bases and J by 4 bases, with 18 bases between. CDR1 is SGHTA and CDR2 is FQGNSA in the germline V gene. The CDR3 sequence: CASSLASFRAPSYGYTF. For the CDR3, the DNA is TGTGCCAGCAGCTTAGCAAGCTTTCGGGCGCCCAGCTATGGCTACACCTTC.

CDR3 residues: CASSPQGTGNTIYF. CDR3 nucleotide sequence: TGTGCCAGCAGCCCGCAGGGTACTGGAAACACCATATATTTT. V is TRBV7-8 and J is TRBJ1-3, with D possibly matching TRBD1 (5 bases). Germline CDR1 and CDR2: SGHVS and FQNEAQ. CDR3 length: 14 residues. V was pared by 5 bases and J by 2 bases, with 10 bases between.

The chain links TRBV11-2 to TRBJ2-7; perhaps TRBD1 as D (6 bases). The CDR3 extends over 16 amino acids. The germline V gene has CDR1 SGHAT and CDR2 FQNNGV. V lost 7 bases and J 0 bases, leaving 19 bases between the germline ends. For the CDR3, the DNA is TGTGCCAGCAATGGGATTGGGGGCAGATACTCCTACGAGCAGTACTTC. Protein: CASNGIGGRYSYEQYF.

This clone was found once. This sequence joins TRBV2 and TRBJ1-2; D is uncertain. Germline assignment: CDR1 SNHLY and CDR2 FYNNEI. The CDR3 is made up of 14 amino acids. With 5 bases removed from V and 3 bases from J, the gap between germline ends came to 13 bases. CDR3 nucleotide sequence: TGTGCCAGCAGTAACCCCCTAAAGCACTATGGCTACACCTTC. Its translation is CASSNPLKHYGYTF.

The chain combines TRBV7-3 with TRBJ2-6; TRBD1 is a possible D gene (6 bases). With 5 bases removed from V and 3 bases from J, the gap between germline ends came to 11 bases. Germline lookup yields CDR1 SGHTA and CDR2 FQGTGA. The CDR3 sequence is 15 residues long. The CDR3 here is CASSIQGFGANVLTF. The DNA for the CDR3 is TGTGCCAGCAGCATACAGGGTTTTGGGGCCAACGTCCTGACTTTC.